These 5 T cell receptor beta chains were all obtained from the same sample, sequenced in a study of T cells in Graves' hyperthyroidism and ophthalmopathy. The TCR beta CDR3 regions underwent amplification using RNA transcripts as the source. Researchers ran a first-round RT-PCR on the TCR CDR3 using the HTBI primer set. TCRdb processed the multiplex PCR reads anew with MiXCR; each CDR3 protein has one entry. In the table there are 600,000 or so distinct CDR3 sequences, approximately 15% of which are singletons. Sequences were obtained from blood. The receptors derive from a woman under 30 with Graves' ophthalmopathy.

The chain couples TRBV28 to TRBJ1-5; D is uncertain. The CDR3 totals 12 residues. The V gene's germline CDR1 is MDHEN and CDR2 SYDVKM. V was cut by 11 bases and J by 5 bases, with 13 bases left in between. CDR3 sequence: CAGVEGYQPQHF. The DNA of the CDR3 is TGTGCCGGGGTGGAGGGTTATCAGCCCCAGCATTTT.

This clonotype was detected many times. This chain joins TRBV7-9 and TRBJ2-7; D is perhaps TRBD1 (5 bases). Deletions cut 5 bases from V and 2 bases from J, with 13 bases between. CDR1 SEHNR and CDR2 FQNEAQ come from the germline V gene (reference sequence). The CDR3 extends over 14 amino acids. For the CDR3, the DNA is TGTGCCAGCAGCCTCACAGGAACCCCCTACGAGCAGTACTTC. This translates into CASSLTGTPYEQYF.

The V and J genes are TRBV18 and TRBJ2-7, with D unresolved. Germline values: CDR1 KGHSH, CDR2 LQKENI. The CDR3 runs to 15 residues. Trimming left V 2 bases short and J 5 bases short, with 16 bases between. The CDR3 loop is CASSPRVASTHEQYF. Written as DNA, the CDR3 is TGTGCCAGCTCACCAAGGGTGGCATCTACCCACGAGCAGTACTTC.

A few counts support this clonotype. A much larger clone lies a single base off, so this may be a read error. The V and J genes are TRBV7-9 and TRBJ2-7; D gene unclear. This CDR3 region has 11 residues. Trimming left V 1 base short and J 10 bases short, with 8 bases between. Germline V gene lookup returns CDR1 SEHNR and CDR2 FQNEAQ (reference sequence). As DNA, the CDR3 is TGTGCCAGCAGCTTAGGGACCGATCAGTACTTC. It is translated as CASSLGTDQYF.

This rearrangement joins TRBV24-1 to TRBJ2-6; possible D gene TRBD2, 6 bases. The CDR3 spans 17 residues. Trimming removed 5 bases at V and 0 bases at J, with 13 bases between. Germline values: CDR1 KGHDR, CDR2 SFDVKD. The CDR3 DNA follows: TGTGCCACCAGTGGGGTAGCGGAGGACTCTGGGGCCAACGTCCTGACTTTC. Amino acids: CATSGVAEDSGANVLTF.